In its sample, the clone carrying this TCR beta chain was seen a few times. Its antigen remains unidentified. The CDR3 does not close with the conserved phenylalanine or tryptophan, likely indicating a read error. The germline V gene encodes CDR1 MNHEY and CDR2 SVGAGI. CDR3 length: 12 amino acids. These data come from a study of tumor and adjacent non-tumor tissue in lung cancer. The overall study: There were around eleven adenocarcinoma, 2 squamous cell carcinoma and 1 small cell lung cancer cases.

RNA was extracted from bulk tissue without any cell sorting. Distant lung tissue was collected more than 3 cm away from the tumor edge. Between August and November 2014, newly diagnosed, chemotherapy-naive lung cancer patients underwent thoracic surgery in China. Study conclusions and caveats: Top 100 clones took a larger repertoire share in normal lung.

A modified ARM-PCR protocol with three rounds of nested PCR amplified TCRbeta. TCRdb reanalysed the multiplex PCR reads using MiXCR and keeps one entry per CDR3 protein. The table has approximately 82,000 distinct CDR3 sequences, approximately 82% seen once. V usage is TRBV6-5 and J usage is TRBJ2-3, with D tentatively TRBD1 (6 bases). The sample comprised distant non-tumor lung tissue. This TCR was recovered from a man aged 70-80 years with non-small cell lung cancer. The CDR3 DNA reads TGTGCTAGCAGGGGCTTGACAGATACGCAGTATTCT. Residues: CASRGLTDTQYS.